The text below deals with one TCR beta chain. Its binding antigen is unknown. Per-base qualities were not stored, and no clone one base away is much larger. Including cysteine and phenylalanine, the CDR3 has 16 amino acids. Of the read, only the CDR3 DNA is kept; its 48 bases are in frame from base 1. CDR1 is given as SNHLY and CDR2 as FYNNEI, both from the germline V gene. V has 7 bases trimmed and J has 0 bases trimmed; junction bases matching no gene number 7. The trial excluded patients who had a history of autoimmune disease or were on systemic immunosuppression. Peripheral blood for TCR sequencing was drawn from every dose cohort at baseline, at cycle 4 day 1 and at cycle 7 day 1. The samples were taken from a phase I, first-in-human, multicenter, open-label dose-escalation trial of ivuxolimab. Adults with locally advanced or metastatic melanoma, renal cell, hepatocellular, or head and neck squamous cell carcinoma were enrolled in the trial. Before TCR sequencing, CD4+ and CD8+ T cells were separately sorted from peripheral blood.

Genomic DNA was extracted from sorted cells for sequencing of the TCRbeta CDR3 region. The immunoSEQ Assay was used to sequence the TCRbeta CDR3 regions. This immuneACCESS table, as held by TCRdb, lists in-frame sequences with V and J called but not all clones. Of the missing ones, under half trace to an unresolved V gene in checked studies; the others have no known cause. The sample table contains over 80,000 clones; only one count was recorded for approximately 87% of them. In total, the top ten clones hold approximately 4.8% of the sample. The sample originates from a study of OX40 agonist ivuxolimab in advanced cancers. Concerning the study at large: Ivuxolimab was a fully human IgG2 agonistic monoclonal antibody targeting the costimulatory receptor OX40 (CD134). Intravenous ivuxolimab was administered to patients every 2 weeks at six dose levels: 0.01, 0.1, 0.3, 1.5, 3 and 10 mg/kg. Of the approximately 50 dose-escalation patients, hepatocellular carcinoma was present in around 20, melanoma in approximately 15, renal cell carcinoma in 9 and head and neck cancer in 9. In the dose-escalation cohort, approximately 82% of patients were male, and the mean age was about 55 years, with a range of about 23 to 80. Prior anti-PD-1, anti-PD-L1 or anti-CTLA-4 therapy was permitted, and about two fifths of dose-escalation patients had received checkpoint inhibitors. Partial responses were achieved by three dose-escalation patients, of whom one had hepatocellular carcinoma and two had cutaneous melanoma. The purpose of peripheral TCRbeta sequencing was to test whether ivuxolimab changed TCR sequence diversity and led to clonal T-cell expansion. The monotherapy dose-escalation portion (N = 52 patients) of the phase I ivuxolimab trial is reported in the paper.

What the authors observed across the whole study: Antigen specificity was not determined for the clonally expanded peripheral T cells. Low levels of normalized T-cell clonal expansion were also seen in some nonresponding patients. At doses from 0.1 to 3.0 mg/kg, clonal expansion was seen in both CD4+ and CD8+ blood T cells between baseline and week 6. In partial responders in the 0.1-3.0 mg/kg groups, normalized peripheral clonal expansion was found to be among the lowest, especially among CD8+ T cells. After ivuxolimab, more expanded clones were found on average in CD8+ T cells than in CD4+ T cells.

The TCR originated in an adult with an advanced solid tumor such as melanoma, head and neck, liver or kidney cancer. Recombination linked TRBV2 to TRBJ2-7; TRBD2 aligns with 12 central bases. The starting material was CD4+ or CD8+ T cells sorted from blood, obtained in a trial of the OX40 agonist ivuxolimab. The DNA sequence is given as TGTGCCAGCACTCCCAGACTAGCGGGGGTCTCCTACGAGCAGTACTTC. The translation is CASTPRLAGVSYEQYF.